A single sample gave rise to the 19 T cell receptor beta chains below, sequenced in a study of blood T cell repertoires in COVID-19. Assay: immunoSEQ multiplex PCR; the TCRdb copy retains only in-frame clones and omits some. The top ten hold roughly 6.3% of the sample, which has around 370,000 clones, around 87% seen once. The sequenced material came from peripheral blood. These receptors all stem from a woman in her fifties or sixties with COVID-19, enrolled during active disease.

The chain has TRBV30 and TRBJ2-2, with TRBD2 matching over 10 bases. The ends lost 3 bases at V and 7 bases at J; junction bases unmatched: 5. Germline CDR1 GTSNPN, CDR2 SVGIG (reference sequence). This CDR3 is built from 14 residues. CDR3 sequence (DNA): TGTGCCTGGAGATCTAGCGGGAGAAGCGGGGAGCTGTTTTTT. Protein: CAWRSSGRSGELFF.

The chain recombines TRBV11-2 with TRBJ1-2; 8 nucleotides agree with TRBD1. The CDR3 spans 15 residues. Germline CDR1 reads SGHAT; CDR2 reads FQNNGV. V shed 7 bases and J 7 bases; nucleotides not matched to a gene: 14. CDR3 coding DNA: TGTGCCAGCACTGCGGGTGGACAGGGATATGGTGGCTACACCTTC. Amino acid sequence: CASTAGGQGYGGYTF.

The V and J genes are TRBV14 and TRBJ2-5; 8 bases line up with TRBD2. J lost 2 bases, V lost 4 bases, and 6 bases had no gene match. The V gene's germline CDR1 is SGHDN and CDR2 FVKESK. This CDR3 comprises 15 residues. The CDR3 region is CASSRLAGLQETQYF. The CDR3 DNA sequence: TGTGCCAGCAGCCGATTAGCGGGGCTACAAGAGACCCAGTACTTC.

V is TRBV29-1 and J is TRBJ1-1, with 11 positions matching TRBD1. The CDR3 extends over 16 amino acids. The germline CDR1 and CDR2 sequences are SQVTM and ANQGSEA. V lost 3 bases, J lost 5 bases, and 11 bases stayed unmatched. In DNA, the CDR3 is TGCAGCGTTGACCCCGGGACAGGGGGAATTGGGACTGAAGCTTTCTTT. As protein: CSVDPGTGGIGTEAFF.

V usage is TRBV7-2 and J usage is TRBJ2-3, with 10 nucleotides matching TRBD2. Trimming cost V 4 bases and J 3 bases; bases outside gene matches: 10. Germline V lookup: CDR1 SGHTA, CDR2 FQGNSA. The CDR3 is 17 amino acids. The CDR3 loop is CASSSRPAGGVTDTQYF. The CDR3 DNA reads TGTGCCAGCAGCTCCCGGCCAGCGGGAGGGGTAACAGATACGCAGTATTTT.

The CDR3 sequence: CASSLAVGGMDYGYTF. The CDR3 nucleotides are TGCGCCAGCAGCTTGGCTGTTGGGGGGATGGACTATGGCTACACCTTC. The chain recombines TRBV5-1 with TRBJ1-2, with D possibly being TRBD1 (5 bases). V shed 0 bases and J shed 3 bases, with 15 bases lying between them. The CDR3 loop spans 16 amino acids. Germline CDR1 is SGHRS and CDR2 is YFSETQ.

This clone came up once. This chain joins TRBV11-2 and TRBJ1-1, with D possibly TRBD1 on 5 matching bases. The CDR3 is made up of 13 amino acids. Germline V gene sequence: CDR1 SGHAT, CDR2 FQNNGV. Trimming cost V 7 bases and J 3 bases, with 12 bases left between them. As DNA, the CDR3 is TGTGCCAGCAAGGGGTGGGCGGACACTGAAGCTTTCTTT. Its translation: CASKGWADTEAFF. Supplemented by reference TRBV11-2 and TRBJ1-1, the full variable domain reads EAGVAQSPRYKIIEKRQSVAFWCNPISGHATLYWYQQILGQGPKLLIQFQNNGVVDDSQLPKDRFSAERLKGVDSTLKIQPAKLEDSAVYLCASKGWADTEAFFGQGTRLTVV.

This clone appeared once. This rearrangement joins TRBV21-1 to TRBJ1-1; TRBD1, the table's D call, was not compared with the DNA. TRBV21-1 is a documented pseudogene. The CDR3 contains 11 residues. The CDR3 reads CARDDRLEAFF. The CDR3 bases are TGTGCCAGAGATGACAGACTTGAAGCTTTCTTT.

The chain couples TRBV27 to TRBJ1-2; D perhaps matches TRBD1 (5 bases). The length of the CDR3 is 12 residues. Deletions cut 4 bases from V and 8 bases from J, with 11 bases between. Germline V gene lookup returns CDR1 MNHEY and CDR2 SMNVEV (reference sequence). This CDR3 is CASSSGLGGYTF. The CDR3 nucleotides read TGTGCCAGCAGTTCAGGGTTGGGCGGCTACACCTTC.

The V and J genes are TRBV10-3 and TRBJ2-1, with D perhaps matching TRBD2 (6 bases). The CDR3 has 15 residues. With 1 base removed from V and 4 bases from J, the gap between germline ends came to 11 bases. Germline loops: CDR1 ENHRY, CDR2 SYGVKD. The CDR3 region is CAISELAGTYNEQFF. The CDR3 coding sequence is TGTGCCATCAGTGAGTTGGCGGGGACTTACAATGAGCAGTTCTTC.

The chain joins TRBV10-2 to TRBJ1-6, with 9 bases lining up with TRBD1. The germline V gene encodes CDR1 WSHSY and CDR2 SAAADI. The CDR3 totals 15 residues. V was clipped by 7 bases and J by 7 bases; unmatched bases: 8. The CDR3 sequence is CASNDGQGWNSPLHF. CDR3 DNA sequence: TGCGCCAGCAATGACGGACAGGGGTGGAATTCACCCCTCCACTTT.

This chain connects TRBV5-4 to TRBJ1-1; 7 bases line up with TRBD1. The CDR3 spans 11 residues. With V trimmed by 4 bases and J by 9 bases, 3 bases remained unmatched. Germline V CDR1 and CDR2: SGHNT, YYREEE (reference sequence). CDR3 amino acids: CASSRDSQAFF. CDR3 DNA sequence: TGTGCCAGCAGCCGGGACAGTCAAGCTTTCTTT. Full variable domain (rest looked up from reference TRBV5-4 and TRBJ1-1): ETGVTQSPTHLIKTRGQQVTLRCSSQSGHNTVSWYQQALGQGPQFIFQYYREEENGRGNFPPRFSGLQFPNYSSELNVNALELDDSALYLCASSRDSQAFFGQGTRLTVV.

The chain carries TRBV2 and TRBJ2-7; the D gene is possibly TRBD2 (5 bases). Trimming shortened V by 2 bases and J by 6 bases, and 11 bases separated the two germline ends. CDR3 length: 13 amino acids. Germline V gene data show CDR1 as SNHLY and CDR2 as FYNNEI. This CDR3 is CASSERGWTEQYF. The CDR3 bases are TGTGCCAGCAGTGAACGCGGGTGGACCGAGCAGTACTTC.

The V call is TRBV30, the J call TRBJ2-7, with 9 positions matching TRBD1. CDR1 and CDR2 from the germline V gene are GTSNPN and SVGIG (reference sequence). This CDR3 is built from 15 residues. Unmatched junction bases numbered 9, after V lost 1 base and J lost 5 bases. The CDR3 coding sequence is TGTGCCTGGAGTGCAGGGGGACAGGGTGGACACGAGCAGTACTTC. It yields the protein CAWSAGGQGGHEQYF.

J is TRBJ2-1 and V is TRBV30; TRBD2 matches at 9 bases. In germline, CDR1 is GTSNPN, CDR2 SVGIG (reference sequence). Germline trimming cut 0 bases from V and 15 bases from J; bases unmatched to any gene: 18. The CDR3 sequence is 16 residues long. CDR3 loop: CAWSVRVGGSGSDRFF. For the CDR3, the DNA is TGTGCCTGGAGTGTACGAGTGGGAGGTAGCGGGAGCGATAGGTTCTTC.

The chain has TRBV7-2 and TRBJ2-7, with 9 positions matching TRBD1. The length of the CDR3 is 14 residues. Germline lookup yields CDR1 SGHTA and CDR2 FQGNSA. V was clipped by 8 bases and J by 4 bases; unmatched bases: 9. The CDR3 nucleotides are TGTGCCAGCGCCTCCGGGACAGGGAAATACGAGCAGTACTTC. Residues: CASASGTGKYEQYF.

The V gene is TRBV5-5, the J gene TRBJ2-5, with 8 bases fitting TRBD2. V dropped 4 bases and J dropped 5; count of bases not matched to a gene: 13. Germline V gene lookup returns CDR1 SGHKS and CDR2 YYEKEE (reference sequence). CDR3 length equals 16 residues. The CDR3 reads CASSPGDSGIYETQYF. DNA for the CDR3: TGTGCCAGCAGCCCCGGTGATAGCGGGATTTACGAGACCCAGTACTTC. The full variable domain, rest sourced from reference TRBV5-5 and TRBJ2-5, is DAGVTQSPTHLIKTRGQQVTLRCSPISGHKSVSWYQQVLGQGPQFIFQYYEKEERGRGNFPDRFSARQFPNYSSELNVNALLLGDSALYLCASSPGDSGIYETQYFGPGTRLLVL.

The V call is TRBV7-9, the J call TRBJ2-7; D might be TRBD2 (6 bases). Trimming took 1 base from V and 3 from J, leaving 16 bases between them. Germline CDR1 reads SEHNR; CDR2 reads FQNEAQ (reference sequence). The CDR3 contains 16 residues. The CDR3 is CASSLGEEGLNYEQYF. CDR3 DNA: TGTGCCAGCAGCTTAGGGGAGGAGGGGCTCAACTACGAGCAGTACTTC.

The sample holds one count of this clone. V usage is TRBV15 and J usage is TRBJ2-1; TRBD2 might be the D (5 bases). V lost 3 bases and J lost 8, with 20 bases in between. In germline, CDR1 is LNHNV, CDR2 YYDKDF (reference sequence). The CDR3 contains 16 residues. In DNA form, the CDR3 reads TGTGCCACCAGCAGCCGCACTAGTATCTACACTGATGAGCAGTTCTTC. This gives the protein CATSSRTSIYTDEQFF.